One sample yielded the 27 T cell receptor beta chains listed below, sequenced in a study of cytomegalovirus exposure and HLA in healthy donors (dated 2017 in TCRdb). Receptors were amplified or captured by the immunoSEQ multiplex PCR assay. The multiplex PCR relied on a mix of 60 forward primers for TCR Vbeta segments and 13 reverse primers for TCR Jbeta segments. TCRdb took over this immuneACCESS table, retaining in-frame rearrangements with V and J assigned. Such tables are incomplete; in checked studies, under half of the missing clones stem from an unresolved V gene, and the remainder is unexplained. The sample table holds 110,000 or so clones, of which roughly two thirds were seen once. The top ten constitute roughly 8.3% of the sample. Material: PBMCs. These receptors all stem from a man aged 18 to 29 in good health and CMV-seropositive.

The chain couples TRBV15 to TRBJ1-6; 7 bases match TRBD1. V gave up 6 bases and J gave up 1 base; unmatched junction bases: 18. In germline, CDR1 is LNHNV, CDR2 YYDKDF (reference sequence). This CDR3 has 20 residues. CDR3 DNA: TGTGCCACCAGACTTGATGTGACAGGGCCCGATTGGTCCTATAATTCACCCCTCCACTTT. This translates into CATRLDVTGPDWSYNSPLHF.

This chain joins TRBV6-5 and TRBJ1-4; 8 positions match TRBD1. CDR1 and CDR2 (germline): MNHEY, SVGAGI. The junction had 8 bases not matched to a gene; V was cut back by 1 base and J by 10 bases. The CDR3 loop spans 15 amino acids. The CDR3 loop reads CASSYFQGATVKLFF. The CDR3 DNA follows: TGTGCCAGCAGTTACTTCCAGGGGGCTACGGTAAAACTGTTTTTT.

The chain links TRBV7-2 to TRBJ2-1; D unresolved. The CDR3 is made up of 11 amino acids. The ends were cut back, 5 bases at V and 5 bases at J, with 4 bases in the middle. Looked up from germline, CDR1 is SGHTA and CDR2 is FQGNSA. This chain's CDR3 is CASSPDNEQFF. The CDR3, as DNA: TGTGCCAGCAGCCCTGACAATGAGCAGTTCTTC. Full variable domain (rest looked up from reference TRBV7-2 and TRBJ2-1): GAGVSQSPSNKVTEKGKDVELRCDPISGHTALYWYRQSLGQGLEFLIYFQGNSAPDKSGLPSDRFSAERTGGSVSTLTIQRTQQEDSAVYLCASSPDNEQFFGPGTRLTVL.

The chain couples TRBV6-1 to TRBJ1-5; D is ambiguous. Per the germline V gene, CDR1 is MNHNS and CDR2 is SASEGT. The V gene lost 3 bases and the J gene lost 1 base, with 7 bases spanning the gap. This CDR3 has 14 amino acids. The CDR3 spells CASSESVSNQPQHF. DNA for the CDR3: TGTGCCAGCAGTGAGTCAGTCAGCAATCAGCCCCAGCATTTT.

V is TRBV7-6 and J is TRBJ2-1; 10 nucleotides align to TRBD2. V was clipped by 2 bases and J by 7 bases; unmatched bases: 5. This CDR3 region has 15 residues. Germline CDR1 reads SGHVS; CDR2 reads FNYEAQ. CDR3 nucleotide sequence: TGTGCCAGCAGCTTAACGCCTAGCGGGGGAAATGAGCAGTTCTTC. This translates into CASSLTPSGGNEQFF.

This chain joins TRBV29-1 and TRBJ2-3, with a weak D call TRBD2 (7 bases). With 6 bases removed from V and 1 base from J, the gap between germline ends came to 14 bases. In germline, CDR1 is SQVTM, CDR2 ANQGSEA. The CDR3 covers 14 residues. As DNA, the CDR3 is TGCAGCGTCCGTGGGGGGGCCGGCACAGATACGCAGTATTTT. Its translation is CSVRGGAGTDTQYF.

This clone was found a few times. The chain is built from TRBV19 and TRBJ1-5; D gene unclear. The CDR3 spans 15 residues. Germline-derived CDR1 and CDR2 are LNHDA and SQIVND (reference sequence). The V end lost 10 bases, the J end lost 0 bases, and 16 bases lay between the germline ends. Written as DNA, the CDR3 is TGTGCCAACCCGGCACAGACCTTTAGCAATCAGCCCCAGCATTTT. It specifies CANPAQTFSNQPQHF.

The chain joins TRBV6-5 to TRBJ1-2; 10 bases align to TRBD1. Per the germline V gene, CDR1 is MNHEY and CDR2 is SVGAGI. The CDR3 totals 15 residues. The ends lost 2 bases at V and 6 bases at J; junction bases unmatched: 6. DNA of the CDR3: TGTGCCAGCAGTTACCTGCGGACAGGGGGTGATGGCTACACCTTC. Its translation: CASSYLRTGGDGYTF.

This clone appeared once. Other DNA sequences of this sample code for an identical CDR3. CDR3 sequence: CASRLEGLQPRGEAFF. The CDR3 DNA sequence: TGTGCAAGTCGTTTAGAAGGTCTGCAACCCAGGGGTGAAGCTTTCTTT. The chain recombines TRBV12-2 with TRBJ1-1; no check of the table's D call, TRBD1, against the DNA was made. TRBV12-2 is deemed a pseudogene. The CDR3 runs to 16 residues.

The V gene is TRBV5-4, the J gene TRBJ2-5; a possible D gene is TRBD2 (6 bases). Looked up from germline, CDR1 is SGHNT and CDR2 is YYREEE (reference sequence). Trimming shortened V by 1 base and J by 5 bases, and 18 bases separated the two germline ends. This CDR3 contains 16 residues. CDR3 nucleotide sequence: TGTGCCAGCAGCTTGCCGGGACTGAAGGCCGGGGAGACCCAGTACTTC. Translating gives CASSLPGLKAGETQYF.

The chain employs TRBV7-8 and TRBJ1-2; no definite D call. The CDR3 covers 15 residues. V lost 4 bases and J lost 1, with 13 bases in between. Per the germline V gene, CDR1 is SGHVS and CDR2 is FQNEAQ. CDR3 bases: TGTGCCAGCAGCTATCAAACGGGGATTAACTATGGCTACACCTTC. It specifies CASSYQTGINYGYTF.

This sequence joins TRBV2 and TRBJ2-3, with 7 positions matching TRBD1. The CDR3 extends over 15 amino acids. Trimming removed 5 bases from V and 1 base from J; junction bases left unmatched: 6. Looked up from germline, CDR1 is SNHLY and CDR2 is FYNNEI. In DNA, the CDR3 is TGTGCCAGCAGTTTGACAGGGACCCGCACAGATACGCAGTATTTT. Encoded protein: CASSLTGTRTDTQYF.

CDR3 amino acids: CASGGSSGYQETQYF. The CDR3 DNA follows: TGTGCCTCAGGCGGGTCTAGCGGGTACCAAGAGACCCAGTACTTC. The rearrangement links TRBV2 to TRBJ2-5; 8 nucleotides match TRBD2. The CDR3 covers 15 residues. J was trimmed by 0 bases and V by 11 bases; bases with no gene match: 11. Germline V CDR1 and CDR2: SNHLY, FYNNEI.

The genes are TRBV5-5 and TRBJ2-3, with 9 bases identical to TRBD2. V was pared by 3 bases and J by 3 bases, with 5 bases of the junction left unmatched. The CDR3 has 15 amino acids. In germline, CDR1 is SGHKS, CDR2 YYEKEE (reference sequence). CDR3 region: CASSWGAGGTDTQYF. In DNA form, the CDR3 reads TGTGCCAGCAGCTGGGGGGCGGGGGGGACAGATACGCAGTATTTT.

The V call is TRBV4-1, the J call TRBJ2-7; 7 bases align to TRBD1. V lost 6 bases and J lost 0; bases outside the gene matches: 5. The germline gives CDR1 MGHRA, CDR2 YSYEKL. This CDR3 is built from 14 residues. DNA of the CDR3: TGCGCCAGCAGTCGGGGACAGTTCTCCTACGAGCAGTACTTC. Translated, it gives CASSRGQFSYEQYF.

The chain carries TRBV30 and TRBJ1-2, with D perhaps matching TRBD1 (5 bases). The CDR3 totals 15 residues. Germline CDR1 and CDR2: GTSNPN and SVGIG (reference sequence). Trimming took 4 bases from V and 7 from J, leaving 22 bases between them. The CDR3 region is CAWKPGPEGGCGYTF. The CDR3 DNA is TGTGCCTGGAAACCGGGACCGGAGGGAGGCTGTGGCTACACCTTC.

This clone was observed a handful of times. The V and J genes are TRBV2 and TRBJ1-6, with D uncertain. CDR1 and CDR2 from the germline V gene are SNHLY and FYNNEI. V was trimmed by 3 bases and J by 10 bases, leaving 13 bases between them. The CDR3 consists of 14 residues. The CDR3 DNA follows: TGTGCCAGCAGTGAGATGTCCGGAGAGTCACCCCTCCACTTT. Residues: CASSEMSGESPLHF.

The chain combines TRBV2 with TRBJ1-1, with TRBD1 matching over 8 bases. V was pared by 2 bases and J by 2 bases, with 4 bases of the junction left unmatched. Germline CDR1 and CDR2: SNHLY and FYNNEI. This CDR3 has 15 residues. The CDR3 region has the DNA TGTGCCAGCAGTGAACAGGGGGCGGTAAACACTGAAGCTTTCTTT. This translates into CASSEQGAVNTEAFF.

This chain links TRBV7-6 with TRBJ1-3; D not resolved. V was trimmed by 5 bases and J by 0 bases, leaving 11 bases between them. CDR3 length equals 15 residues. Looked up from germline, CDR1 is SGHVS and CDR2 is FNYEAQ. CDR3 coding DNA: TGTGCCAGCAGCCTACAGACGGCCTCTGGAAACACCATATATTTT. Protein product: CASSLQTASGNTIYF.

This rearrangement joins TRBV6-6 to TRBJ1-5; 7 positions match TRBD1. Germline V lookup: CDR1 MNHNY, CDR2 SVGAGI (reference sequence). The CDR3 has 14 amino acids. V lost 5 bases, J lost 2 bases, and 3 bases stayed unmatched. CDR3 in DNA: TGTGCCAGCAGTAGGACAGGTGGCAATCAGCCCCAGCATTTT. Its protein product is CASSRTGGNQPQHF.

This sequence joins TRBV14 and TRBJ1-2; weak D call: TRBD1 (6 bases). Germline CDR1 SGHDN, CDR2 FVKESK. This CDR3 is 16 amino acids long. Between the trimmed V and J ends, which lost 3 bases and 3 bases, there was a span of 17 bases. The CDR3 reads CASSQLYRDIDYGYTF. For the CDR3, the DNA is TGTGCCAGCAGCCAGCTATACCGGGACATAGACTATGGCTACACCTTC.

The chain is built from TRBV2 and TRBJ1-6; D call uncertain. V dropped 3 bases and J dropped 8 bases, with 14 bases sitting between them. Germline V CDR1 and CDR2: SNHLY, FYNNEI. This CDR3 is 15 amino acids long. The CDR3 bases are TGTGCCAGCAGTGAGGAGGCCCTACGGGATTCACCCCTCCACTTT. Its translation: CASSEEALRDSPLHF.

This clone was found a few times. V and J are TRBV5-1 and TRBJ2-1; 7 positions agree with TRBD1. CDR1 is SGHRS and CDR2 is YFSETQ in the germline V gene. The J segment lost 0 bases and the V segment lost 3 bases, leaving 6 bases of the junction unmatched. The CDR3 consists of 16 residues. The CDR3 sequence: CASSSGQPSSYNEQFF. In DNA form, the CDR3 reads TGCGCCAGCAGCTCGGGACAGCCAAGCTCCTACAATGAGCAGTTCTTC. Based on the CDR3 plus reference TRBV5-1 and TRBJ2-1, the full variable domain is KAGVTQTPRYLIKTRGQQVTLSCSPISGHRSVSWYQQTPGQGLQFLFEYFSETQRNKGNFPGRFSGRQFSNSRSEMNVSTLELGDSALYLCASSSGQPSSYNEQFFGPGTRLTVL.

Only a few counts were recorded for this clone. V gene TRBV19 combines with J gene TRBJ2-1, with D perhaps TRBD1 (6 bases). Germline V gene sequence: CDR1 LNHDA, CDR2 SQIVND (reference sequence). The ends were cut back, 3 bases at V and 5 bases at J, with 14 bases in the middle. This CDR3 contains 15 residues. The CDR3 here is CASSIYLQGNNEQFF. The CDR3 nucleotides are TGTGCCAGTAGTATCTACCTACAGGGAAACAATGAGCAGTTCTTC.

The rearrangement links TRBV5-1 to TRBJ2-3; 11 nucleotides align to TRBD2. The V gene end was trimmed by 0 bases and the J gene end by 6 bases; junction bases not matched to a gene: 6. The CDR3 runs 16 residues. The germline V gene encodes CDR1 SGHRS and CDR2 YFSETQ. The CDR3 loop is CASSLGTSGSGDTQYF. The CDR3 DNA follows: TGCGCCAGCAGCTTGGGGACTAGCGGGTCGGGTGATACGCAGTATTTT. The full variable domain, with the rest looked up from reference TRBV5-1 and TRBJ2-3, is KAGVTQTPRYLIKTRGQQVTLSCSPISGHRSVSWYQQTPGQGLQFLFEYFSETQRNKGNFPGRFSGRQFSNSRSEMNVSTLELGDSALYLCASSLGTSGSGDTQYFGPGTRLTVL.

A few counts support this clone. CDR3 nucleotides: TGTGCCAGCAGCCCCCCTAGCGGAACCTACAATGAGCAGTTCTTC. Translated: CASSPPSGTYNEQFF. The chain couples TRBV5-4 to TRBJ2-1; TRBD2 agrees at 7 bases. Germline V lookup: CDR1 SGHNT, CDR2 YYREEE (reference sequence). J was trimmed by 2 bases and V by 4 bases; bases with no gene match: 6. This CDR3 has 15 residues.

The genes are TRBV27 and TRBJ1-6; the D is unclear. The V end lost 4 bases, the J end lost 0 bases, and 10 bases lay between the germline ends. The CDR3 covers 16 residues. Germline lookup yields CDR1 MNHEY and CDR2 SMNVEV (reference sequence). The CDR3: CASSSDWSSYNSPLHF. Written as DNA, the CDR3 is TGTGCCAGCAGTTCAGACTGGAGCTCCTATAATTCACCCCTCCACTTT.